These 14 T cell receptor beta chains came from one sample sequenced in a study of T-cell memory formation after mild COVID-19. TCRdb reprocessed the 5' RACE reads with MiXCR, giving one entry per CDR3 protein. The sample records about 200,000 distinct CDR3 sequences, over 7.5% being singletons. The sample comprised PBMCs or a T cell subset sorted from them (not recorded which). Every receptor here comes from a man aged 18 to 35 who had mild COVID-19 (a few samples of this study predate the infection). Cell type and time point are not known.

This clonotype occurred a few times. This chain's CDR3 is CASSPGQVYEQYV. CDR3 sequence (DNA): TGTGCCAGCAGTCCTGGACAGGTTTACGAGCAGTACGTC. The chain has TRBV12-3 or TRBV12-4 and TRBJ2-7; TRBD1 agrees at 7 bases. V gave up 5 bases and J gave up 4 bases; unmatched junction bases: 5. The CDR3 spans 13 residues.

This clonotype was counted many times. The chain links TRBV20-1 to TRBJ1-3; D unresolved. V was shortened by 1 base and J by 14 bases, with 12 bases between the two germline ends. Germline CDR1 is DFQATT and CDR2 is SNEGSKA (reference sequence). This CDR3 is 11 amino acids long. Here the CDR3 DNA reads TGCAGTGCTAGAGGAGCCGGATTTGTATATTTT. Amino acid sequence: CSARGAGFVYF.

This clonotype was seen a handful of times. V usage is TRBV15 and J usage is TRBJ2-5; D possibly corresponds to TRBD1 (7 bases). This CDR3 has 15 residues. V shed 5 bases and J shed 0 bases, with 13 bases lying between them. Germline CDR1 and CDR2: LNHNV and YYDKDF (reference sequence). CDR3 sequence: CATSGGTAHQETQYF. The CDR3 bases are TGTGCCACCAGCGGAGGGACAGCCCACCAAGAGACCCAGTACTTC.

The rearrangement uses TRBV5-1 and TRBJ2-1, with TRBD2 matching 10 bases. CDR1 and CDR2 from the germline V gene are SGHRS and YFSETQ. Germline trimming cut 4 bases from V and 8 bases from J; bases unmatched to any gene: 6. The CDR3 loop spans 14 amino acids. The CDR3 here is CASSVAGGVDEQFF. The CDR3 nucleotides are TGCGCCAGCAGCGTAGCGGGGGGAGTCGATGAGCAGTTCTTC.

The rearrangement uses TRBV14 and TRBJ1-6; D might be TRBD1 (5 bases). CDR3 size: 16 residues. Germline V gene lookup returns CDR1 SGHDN and CDR2 FVKESK. The V end lost 0 bases, the J end lost 9 bases, and 15 bases lay between the germline ends. The CDR3 protein is CASSQDLGGVSSPLHF. CDR3 DNA sequence: TGTGCCAGCAGCCAAGATCTTGGAGGGGTTAGTTCACCCCTCCACTTT. The whole variable domain, filled in from reference TRBV14 and TRBJ1-6, reads EAGVTQFPSHSVIEKGQTVTLRCDPISGHDNLYWYRRVMGKEIKFLLHFVKESKQDESGMPNNRFLAERTGGTYSTLKVQPAELEDSGVYFCASSQDLGGVSSPLHFGNGTRLTVT.

The chain employs TRBV4-2 and TRBJ1-2; a weak D match, TRBD1 (5 bases). The CDR3 is 16 residues long. The V gene lost 0 bases and the J gene lost 4 bases, with 15 bases spanning the gap. Germline assignment: CDR1 LGHNA and CDR2 YNFKEQ. CDR3 coding DNA: TGTGCCAGCAGCCAAGATGGGACGGGGGATGGCTATGGCTACACCTTC. Its protein product is CASSQDGTGDGYGYTF.

The chain recombines TRBV12-3 or TRBV12-4 with TRBJ2-3, with D possibly matching TRBD2 (5 bases). The CDR3 contains 13 residues. Trimming left V 8 bases short and J 10 bases short, with 19 bases between. The CDR3 spells CASADIDGAAQYF. The CDR3 coding sequence is TGTGCCAGCGCCGACATAGATGGAGCGGCGCAGTATTTT.

This rearrangement joins TRBV30 to TRBJ1-3; maybe TRBD1 (5 bases). V gave up 7 bases and J gave up 2 bases, with 15 bases separating them. The CDR3 has 14 residues. CDR1 and CDR2 (germline): GTSNPN, SVGIG (reference sequence). This CDR3 reads CAYVAGNAGNTIYF. CDR3 coding DNA: TGTGCCTATGTCGCAGGGAACGCTGGAAACACCATATATTTT.

This clonotype has more than one count but fewer than ten. In DNA, the CDR3 is TGTGCCAGCAGCCGGGACAGCTACGAGCAGTACGTC. Encoded protein: CASSRDSYEQYV. J is TRBJ2-7 and V is TRBV12-3 or TRBV12-4, with 7 bases that match TRBD1. V shed 6 bases and J 3 bases; nucleotides not matched to a gene: 2. The CDR3 length is 12 residues.

This clonotype appeared many times. V and J are TRBV9 and TRBJ2-5; D may be TRBD2 (5 bases). Germline values: CDR1 SGDLS, CDR2 YYNGEE. This CDR3 contains 13 residues. Trimming removed 4 bases at V and 1 base at J, with 8 bases between. This CDR3 reads CASSRGFQETQYF. CDR3 coding DNA: TGTGCCAGCAGCCGGGGATTCCAAGAGACCCAGTACTTC.

In this sample, this clonotype turned up a few times. This chain connects TRBV7-2 to TRBJ1-3, with D unclear. In germline, CDR1 is SGHTA, CDR2 FQGNSA. V shed 5 bases and J shed 2 bases, with 13 bases lying between them. The CDR3 spans 15 residues. This chain's CDR3 is CASSRQSGPGNTIYF. CDR3 bases: TGTGCCAGCAGCCGTCAGTCGGGCCCTGGAAACACCATATATTTT. The full variable domain, with the rest looked up from reference TRBV7-2 and TRBJ1-3, is GAGVSQSPSNKVTEKGKDVELRCDPISGHTALYWYRQSLGQGLEFLIYFQGNSAPDKSGLPSDRFSAERTGGSVSTLTIQRTQQEDSAVYLCASSRQSGPGNTIYFGEGSWLTVV.

This clonotype has a handful of counts. The chain carries TRBV30 and TRBJ2-5; the match to TRBD1 covers 8 bases. With 2 bases clipped from V and 2 bases from J, the junction kept 4 bases outside the gene matches. In germline, CDR1 is GTSNPN, CDR2 SVGIG (reference sequence). This CDR3 has 14 amino acids. In nucleotides, the CDR3 is TGTGCCTGGAGTACCAGGGGGCCGCAAGAGACCCAGTACTTC. Its translation: CAWSTRGPQETQYF.

This clonotype was picked up many times. This chain joins TRBV5-6 and TRBJ1-2; D is undetermined. Trimming left V 1 base short and J 2 bases short, with 0 bases between. This CDR3 contains 11 residues. Per germline, CDR1 SGHDT and CDR2 YYEEEE. The CDR3 region is CASSLNYGYTF. The CDR3 coding sequence is TGTGCCAGCAGCTTGAACTATGGCTACACCTTC.

In this sample, this clonotype turned up many times. The rearrangement joins TRBV24-1 to TRBJ2-1, with 10 bases aligning to TRBD2. The CDR3 length is 18 residues. Per germline, CDR1 KGHDR and CDR2 SFDVKD. J gave up 1 base and V 3 bases, and 8 bases lay outside the gene matches. The CDR3 here is CATSDPLAGVMSYNEQFF. CDR3 bases: TGTGCCACCAGTGATCCCCTAGCGGGGGTGATGTCCTACAATGAGCAGTTCTTC.